These T cell receptor beta chains were read from a single sample in a study of blood T cell repertoires in COVID-19. Produced via immunoSEQ multiplex PCR; TCRdb's table is partial and in-frame only. This repertoire shows around 250,000 clones, 75% to 95% found once; its top ten account for 2.5% to 3%. The sample consisted of PBMCs or T cells enriched from blood (not recorded which). The receptors derive from a man in his forties or fifties who had been exposed to COVID-19. Each CDR3 is given without its conserved first and last residue. Not every row has a clone size; where given, it reads once, few, many or a size class.

v_call,clone_size,j_call,cdr3_aa
TRBV7-2,NA,TRBJ2-7,ASSLGPILAGDLYEQY
TRBV28,NA,TRBJ1-6,ASSLRRSGNSPLH
TRBV19,once,TRBJ2-1,AAGGAYNEQF
TRBV28,NA,TRBJ1-2,ASSLSSTGSGYT
TRBV6-5,NA,TRBJ1-3,ASRREAHSGNTIY
TRBV2,NA,TRBJ1-2,ASTPTGDIYGYT
TRBV5-6,NA,TRBJ2-7,ASSLVGEAPYEQY
TRBV2,NA,TRBJ1-2,ASSEIHTGANGYT
TRBV5-8,NA,TRBJ2-5,ASSLKDREETQY
TRBV5-5,NA,TRBJ1-6,ASSVDRGTNSPLH
TRBV30,NA,TRBJ1-5,AWRDGHAYSNQPQH
TRBV4-1,NA,TRBJ1-4,ASSQAQGQREKLF
TRBV5-4,NA,TRBJ2-5,ASSVLREGETQY
TRBV28,NA,TRBJ2-2,ATEQGVNTGELF
TRBV19,NA,TRBJ2-2,ASSIPQVNTGELF
TRBV5-1,NA,TRBJ2-3,ASSPGVLAPESTDTQY
TRBV28,NA,TRBJ2-6,ASSLTDRAANVLT
TRBV19,NA,TRBJ1-6,ASSIRGNNNSPLH
TRBV6-5,NA,TRBJ2-5,ASSYSGARAETQY
TRBV18,NA,TRBJ2-5,ASSPTTEQETQY
TRBV24-1,NA,TRBJ1-6,ATSDFRGSPLH
TRBV2,NA,TRBJ2-7,ASRDHGAAISYEQY
TRBV7-8,once,TRBJ1-3,ASSGHGNTIY